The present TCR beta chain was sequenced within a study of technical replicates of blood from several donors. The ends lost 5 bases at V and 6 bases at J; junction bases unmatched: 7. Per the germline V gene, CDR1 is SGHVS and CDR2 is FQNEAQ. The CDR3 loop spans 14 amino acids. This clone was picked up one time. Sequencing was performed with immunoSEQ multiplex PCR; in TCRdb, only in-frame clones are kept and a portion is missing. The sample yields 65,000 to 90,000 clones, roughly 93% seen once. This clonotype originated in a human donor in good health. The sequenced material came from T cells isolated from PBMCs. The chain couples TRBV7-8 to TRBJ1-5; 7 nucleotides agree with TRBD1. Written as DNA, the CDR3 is TGTGCCAGCAGCCCGAGGAGGGGGCCTCAGCCCCAGCATTTT. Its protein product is CASSPRRGPQPQHF.